The 14 T cell receptor beta chains listed next were all sequenced from one sample in a study of CXCR3-negative and CXCR3-positive naive CD8 T cells. In preparing the TRB cDNA libraries, 5' RACE with UMI labels was used. TCRdb re-called the 5' RACE reads and gives one entry per CDR3 protein, without DNA. This sample contains over 55,000 distinct CDR3 sequences. No antigen is known for these receptors. Study conclusions and caveats: Comparison of naive cells showed more hydrophobic TRB CDR3s in CXCR3-positive than in CXCR3-negative naive cells.

The material sequenced was naive CXCR3+ CD8+ T cells from blood. Subset described: CD45RO-CCR7+CD27+CD95- naive CD8+ T cells expressing CXCR3 (TNR3+). The receptors originated from a human donor in good health. Some clones in this sample may be carry-over from other donors' samples.

This chain uses TRBV7-9 with TRBJ2-3; TCRdb indicates TRBD2, and absent DNA this call remains unverified. The germline V gene encodes CDR1 SEHNR and CDR2 FQNEAQ (reference sequence). The CDR3 has 12 amino acids. The CDR3 region is CASSLGGSEEYF.

This rearrangement joins TRBV6-4 to TRBJ2-1; as DNA is missing, the TRBD1 call by TCRdb cannot be tested. Germline V gene sequence: CDR1 MRHNA, CDR2 SNTAGT. This CDR3 contains 13 residues. The CDR3 region is CASSDRGHNEQFF.

The CDR3 protein is CSVEVWDRDNEQYF. V and J are TRBV29-1 and TRBJ2-7; TCRdb gives TRBD1 as the D gene, but with no DNA this cannot be confirmed. Per germline, CDR1 SQVTM and CDR2 ANQGSEA. The CDR3 is 14 residues long.

CDR3 amino acids: CSVEGQETQYF. V is TRBV29-1 and J is TRBJ2-5. Germline CDR1 SQVTM, CDR2 ANQGSEA. The CDR3 is 11 residues long.

This sequence joins TRBV7-8 and TRBJ1-1; the TCRdb call, TRBD1, lacks DNA for checking. Per the germline V gene, CDR1 is SGHVS and CDR2 is FQNEAQ. This CDR3 is 13 amino acids long. This chain's CDR3 is CASSLARGSEAFF.

V and J are TRBV5-1 and TRBJ2-3. Germline loops: CDR1 SGHRS, CDR2 YFSETQ. This CDR3 has 14 residues. CDR3 in amino acids: CASSLGQGADTQYF.

V gene TRBV7-6 combines with J gene TRBJ2-5; the TRBD2 assignment by TCRdb is unverifiable without DNA. CDR3 size: 17 residues. The V gene's germline CDR1 is SGHVS and CDR2 FNYEAQ. CDR3 sequence: CASSSGTSGGLQETQYF. The full variable domain, rest sourced from reference TRBV7-6 and TRBJ2-5, is GAGVSQSPRYKVTKRGQDVALRCDPISGHVSLYWYRQALGQGPEFLTYFNYEAQQDKSGLPNDRFSAERPEGSISTLTIQRTEQRDSAMYRCASSSGTSGGLQETQYFGPGTRLLVL.

The chain employs TRBV28 and TRBJ2-5. The germline CDR1 and CDR2 sequences are MDHEN and SYDVKM. This CDR3 contains 13 residues. The CDR3 reads CASSSAVRETQYF.

V gene TRBV5-1 combines with J gene TRBJ2-1; TCRdb gives TRBD2 as the D gene, but with no DNA this cannot be confirmed. CDR1 is SGHRS and CDR2 is YFSETQ in the germline V gene. This CDR3 contains 15 residues. CDR3 sequence: CASSPAGMFGVEQFF. The complete variable domain, with remaining parts taken from reference TRBV5-1 and TRBJ2-1, reads KAGVTQTPRYLIKTRGQQVTLSCSPISGHRSVSWYQQTPGQGLQFLFEYFSETQRNKGNFPGRFSGRQFSNSRSEMNVSTLELGDSALYLCASSPAGMFGVEQFFGPGTRLTVL.

The chain employs TRBV7-6 and TRBJ2-2; TCRdb's D call, TRBD2, is unchecked because there is no DNA. This CDR3 has 18 amino acids. Looked up from germline, CDR1 is SGHVS and CDR2 is FNYEAQ. Here the CDR3 reads CASSFNVLRGRDTGELFF.

V gene TRBV7-9 combines with J gene TRBJ2-7; there is no DNA to check the TCRdb D call of TRBD1. The CDR3 is 15 amino acids. Germline CDR1 and CDR2: SEHNR and FQNEAQ (reference sequence). The CDR3 sequence: CASREGEQGSYEQYF.

The chain is built from TRBV6-5 and TRBJ2-7. Looked up from germline, CDR1 is MNHEY and CDR2 is SVGAGI. The CDR3 loop spans 14 amino acids. The CDR3 loop reads CASSYSGITYEQYF.

The chain employs TRBV12-3 or TRBV12-4 and TRBJ2-1; lacking DNA, the TRBD1 call made by TCRdb goes unchecked. The length of the CDR3 is 15 residues. This CDR3 is CASSFGVTGVNEQFF.

This chain joins TRBV14 and TRBJ2-2. The CDR3 spans 17 residues. CDR1 and CDR2 from the germline V gene are SGHDN and FVKESK. CDR3: CASSRTRTVMIAGELFF.